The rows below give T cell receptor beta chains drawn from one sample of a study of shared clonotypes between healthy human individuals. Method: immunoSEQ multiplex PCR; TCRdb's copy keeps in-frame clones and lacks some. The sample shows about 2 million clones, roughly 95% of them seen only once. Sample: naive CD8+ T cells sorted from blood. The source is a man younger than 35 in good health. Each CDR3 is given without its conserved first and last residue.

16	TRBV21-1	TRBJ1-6	ASSGVSEEVVDNSPLH
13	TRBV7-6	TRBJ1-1	ASSLAGLGNTEAF
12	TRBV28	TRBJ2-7	ASSYRTGYYEQY
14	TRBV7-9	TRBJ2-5	ASSLVPGLAGETQY
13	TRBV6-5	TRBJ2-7	ASSTRTGAPHEQY
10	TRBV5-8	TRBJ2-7	ASSLYSYEQY
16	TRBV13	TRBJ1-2	ASSLERDQDPLNYGYT
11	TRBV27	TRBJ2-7	ASSLGLDYEQY
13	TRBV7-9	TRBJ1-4	ASSGPTGLNEKLF
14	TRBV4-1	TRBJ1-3	ASSQGGAGLGNTIY
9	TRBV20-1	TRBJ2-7	SAEGAEEQY
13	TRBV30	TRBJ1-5	AWSSGTASNQPQH
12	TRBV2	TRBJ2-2	ASSELTNTGELF
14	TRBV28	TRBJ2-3	ASSREGQGARDTQY
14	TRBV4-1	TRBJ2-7	ASSQDGGQGVYEQY
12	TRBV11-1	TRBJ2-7	ASSLRGQGYEQY
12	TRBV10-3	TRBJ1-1	ASSDSGLNTEAF
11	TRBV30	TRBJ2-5	AWSDANQETQY
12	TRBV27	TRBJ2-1	ASSLGGSYNEQF
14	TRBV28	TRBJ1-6	ASSPPVQVRNSPLH
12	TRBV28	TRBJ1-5	AISSTYSNQPQH
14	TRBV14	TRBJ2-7	ASSQGWSSGSYEQY
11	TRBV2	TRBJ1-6	ARAGQGNSPLH
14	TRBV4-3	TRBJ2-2	ASSQDKREGTGELF
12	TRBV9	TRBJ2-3	ASSVEDGWGTQY
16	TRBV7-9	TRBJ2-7	ASSSRDRGIPGGYEQY
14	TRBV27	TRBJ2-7	ASSLSISLGLYEQY
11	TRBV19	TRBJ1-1	ASSGTGGTEAF
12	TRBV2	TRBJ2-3	ASKGGVSTDTQY
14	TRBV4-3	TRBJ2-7	ASSQSKLAGVYEQY
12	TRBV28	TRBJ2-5	ASSPGQGRKTQY
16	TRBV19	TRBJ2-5	ASSIARAGPGFEETQY
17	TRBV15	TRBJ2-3	ATSRQDEGLRVGFPTQY
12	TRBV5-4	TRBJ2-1	ATNGHQADNEQF
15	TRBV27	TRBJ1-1	ASSQDRGPLMNTEAF
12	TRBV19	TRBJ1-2	ASDRGIGDYGYT
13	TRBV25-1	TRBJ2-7	ASSDNTLGVDEQY
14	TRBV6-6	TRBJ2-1	ASSFTTSRFYNEQF
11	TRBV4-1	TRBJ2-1	ASSSPGVREQF
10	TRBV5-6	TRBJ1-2	ASSWDRDGYT
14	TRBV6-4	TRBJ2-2	ASSDSFSGNTGELF
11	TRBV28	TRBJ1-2	ASSFGQVDGYT
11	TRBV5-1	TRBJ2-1	ASRLAGNNEQF
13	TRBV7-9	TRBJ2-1	ASSFFAGGDNEQF
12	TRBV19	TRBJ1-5	ASIPGQGSQPQH
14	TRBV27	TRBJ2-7	ASSLSMGTLTYEQY
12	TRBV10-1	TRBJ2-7	ASSPGTDDYEQY
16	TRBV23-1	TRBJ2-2	ASSHTALSGRVSGELF
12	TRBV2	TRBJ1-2	ASNAEVAAYGYT
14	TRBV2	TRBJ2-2	ASGYTGEENTGELF